This T cell receptor beta chain was obtained from a study of T cell repertoires in ileal Crohn's disease. Turning to the study itself: Median disease duration was roughly 7.9 years; about 35% smoked at surgery.

Study-level findings and limits: The median delay to postoperative endoscopy was approximately 6.4 months. Sorted CD8 T cells held more high-frequency clones than CD4.

About this clone: Its antigen is undetermined.

Specified time point: neoterminal ileum biopsy at postoperative endoscopy, about 6 months after surgery. Produced via immunoSEQ multiplex PCR; TCRdb's table is partial and in-frame only. The table has over 10,000 clones, more than 80% seen once. Germline values: CDR1 MNHEY, CDR2 SVGAGI. The V segment lost 4 bases and the J segment 3 bases; nucleotides outside the gene matches: 6. The CDR3 totals 15 residues. The sequence derives from an adult with Crohn's disease. Sequenced material: ileal tissue. The chain uses TRBV6-5 and TRBJ1-5; TRBD1 agrees at 7 bases. The CDR3 sequence: CASSSQGPYNQPQHF. CDR3 sequence (DNA): TGTGCCAGCAGTTCACAGGGGCCATACAATCAGCCCCAGCATTTT.